Presented here are 5 T cell receptor beta chains from one specimen sequenced in a study of T-cell reconstitution after alpha-beta-depleted transplantation in children. Preparation of the TCRbeta library involved a method that used unique molecular identifiers. MiXCR was run by TCRdb on the PCR reads, yielding one entry per CDR3 protein. Among almost 500,000 distinct CDR3 sequences listed, 8% to 11% were seen once. The starting material was PBMCs, obtained before TCRalphabeta/CD19-depleted stem cell transplant. These receptors came from a child under 10 years old with inherited bone marrow failure, due to receive a stem cell transplant.

The chain uses TRBV11-2 and TRBJ2-7; 10 bases are a match to TRBD1. The CDR3 is 14 residues long. J gave up 6 bases and V 5 bases, and 7 bases lay outside the gene matches. Looked up from germline, CDR1 is SGHAT and CDR2 is FQNNGV. Here the CDR3 DNA reads TGTGCCAGCAGCCCGGACAGGGGGATGGTCGAGCAGTACTTC. Its translation is CASSPDRGMVEQYF.

In its sample, this clonotype was seen many times. The rearrangement uses TRBV29-1 and TRBJ2-1; 8 bases are shared with TRBD1. The V gene's germline CDR1 is SQVTM and CDR2 ANQGSEA. The CDR3 contains 13 residues. J was trimmed by 3 bases and V by 7 bases; bases with no gene match: 5. The CDR3 DNA sequence: TGCAGCGCCGTAGGACAGGGCTACAATGAGCAGTTCTTC. Translation: CSAVGQGYNEQFF.

This clonotype was counted many times. J is TRBJ2-7 and V is TRBV6-5, with D perhaps given as TRBD1 or TRBD2 (7 bases each). The V gene's germline CDR1 is MNHEY and CDR2 SVGAGI. The CDR3 is made up of 15 amino acids. Trimming cost V 0 bases and J 3 bases, with 12 bases left between them. This chain's CDR3 is CASSYSSGGDYEQYF. The CDR3 region has the DNA TGTGCCAGCAGTTACTCGTCAGGGGGGGACTACGAGCAGTACTTC.

This clonotype appeared a few times. The chain couples TRBV7-1 to TRBJ2-1; 11 bases map to TRBD2. TRBV7-1 is noted as an ORF with a role that remains uncertain. The CDR3 runs to 21 residues. V was clipped by 5 bases and J by 3 bases; unmatched bases: 21. The CDR3 DNA is TGTGCCAGCAGCACCGGGCTCCCTCTTAGCGGGAGGGTAAGGGACTACAATGAGCAGTTCTTC. Protein product: CASSTGLPLSGRVRDYNEQFF.

This clonotype came up many times. The gene calls are TRBV9 and TRBJ2-7; TRBD2 is a possible D gene (8 bases). V lost 4 bases and J lost 2, with 19 bases in between. The CDR3 totals 16 residues. The germline V gene has CDR1 SGDLS and CDR2 YYNGEE. CDR3 sequence reads: CASSPNGRDRTYEQYF. For the CDR3, the DNA is TGTGCCAGCAGCCCGAACGGGAGGGACAGAACCTACGAGCAGTACTTC.